This T cell receptor (beta chain) was observed in a study of T cell responses to AZD1222 COVID-19 vaccine. The V and J ends lost 7 bases and 12 bases, in that order; junction bases with no gene match: 19. Germline V CDR1 and CDR2: WNHNN, SYGVQD (reference sequence). The CDR3 sequence is 16 residues long. Researchers grouped second doses given at about 4 or about 12 weeks into one pool. Here immunoSEQ multiplex PCR was the method, and the copy in TCRdb shows in-frame clones only, minus some. The sample has about 140,000 clones; 80% to 95% are singletons. The source was peripheral blood, collected 28 days after the second AZD1222 dose. V gene TRBV10-1 combines with J gene TRBJ2-7; 12 bases agree with TRBD2. The sequence was collected from an adult who received the AZD1222 COVID-19 vaccine. The CDR3 sequence: CASTLAGGPLSELSYF. The CDR3 region has the DNA TGCGCCAGCACCCTAGCGGGAGGGCCTTTAAGCGAGCTATCGTACTTC.